This is a list of T cell receptor beta chains from one sample in a study of T cell responses to AZD1222 COVID-19 vaccine. Produced via immunoSEQ multiplex PCR; TCRdb's table is partial and in-frame only. The sample gives 150,000 to 200,000 clones, around 94% of which show up once; over 0.8% is in the top ten. This sample comprised peripheral blood, obtained on day 0 of AZD1222 vaccination. The source of these receptors is an adult in good health. CDR3s include the opening cysteine and the closing phenylalanine or tryptophan. Each record gives: D gene, V gene, J gene, CDR3 length, clone size, CDR3 DNA, CDR3 protein. D genes are given only for firm matches. The size of a clone is reported for some rows only, either as once, few or many, or as a class for expanded clones.

>TRBD1|TRBV7-2|TRBJ1-2|16|.
TGTGCCAGCAGCTTAGGTGACAGGGGGCATAACTATGGCTACACCTTC
CASSLGDRGHNYGYTF
>.|TRBV6-5|TRBJ1-5|11|.
TGTGCCATCTATAACGGGATATCGCAGCATTTT
CAIYNGISQHF
>.|TRBV3-1/TRBV3-2|TRBJ2-1|17|.
TGTGCCAGCAGCCAAGTTATTTTTACGGGGGCATCGGCTGAGCAGTTCTTC
CASSQVIFTGASAEQFF
>.|TRBV3-1/TRBV3-2|TRBJ2-5|16|.
TGTGCCAGCAGCCCCTTTGGAAGGCGGGGGCGTGAGACCCAGTACTTC
CASSPFGRRGRETQYF
>.|TRBV7-9|TRBJ2-7|14|.
TGTGCCAGCAGCTCACCCGAGGCCCCCTACGAGCAGTACTTC
CASSSPEAPYEQYF
>TRBD1|TRBV30|TRBJ1-1|17|.
TGTGCCTGGAGTGTACTTGAGGGGGCGAGCGGGGACACTGAAGCTTTCTTT
CAWSVLEGASGDTEAFF
>TRBD1|TRBV4-1|TRBJ1-5|17|once
TGCGCCAGCAGCCAACGCCTAACAGGGGGCAAAAATCAGCCCCAGCATTTT
CASSQRLTGGKNQPQHF
>.|TRBV5-4|TRBJ2-1|11|.
TGTGCCAGCAGCTTAGGTTTGGTGGAGTTCTTC
CASSLGLVEFF
>TRBD1|TRBV24-1|TRBJ1-2|13|.
TGTGCCACCAGTGATCGACAGGGGGATGGCTACACCTTC
CATSDRQGDGYTF
>.|TRBV19|TRBJ2-7|13|.
TGTGCCAGTAGTGCCTCCCCTCCGGGGGAGCAGTACTTC
CASSASPPGEQYF
>TRBD2|TRBV6-1|TRBJ2-1|18|.
TGTGCCAGCAGTGAGGCGGCTAGCGGGGGGGCCTGGGACAATGAGCAGTTCTTC
CASSEAASGGAWDNEQFF
>TRBD2|TRBV9|TRBJ2-1|17|.
TGTGCCCGCAGCGTCGGGGCGGGGGGGCCTGGCAGGAATGAGCAGTTCTTC
CARSVGAGGPGRNEQFF
>TRBD2|TRBV6-5|TRBJ2-3|15|.
TGTGCCAGCAGTTATGGACTAGCGGACACAGATACGCAGTATTTT
CASSYGLADTDTQYF
>TRBD2|TRBV5-1|TRBJ2-3|16|.
TGCGCCAGCAGCCACCAGGACGGGGGGGGCACAGATACGCAGTATTTT
CASSHQDGGGTDTQYF
>.|TRBV4-3|TRBJ2-1|16|.
TGCGCCAGCAGCCAAGATGAGGGTCTCCGCTACAATGAGCAGTTCTTC
CASSQDEGLRYNEQFF
>.|TRBV29-1|TRBJ1-1|13|.
TGCAGCGCCACCCAGGGGATGCGCACTGAAGCTTTCTTT
CSATQGMRTEAFF
>TRBD1|TRBV9|TRBJ1-4|18|few
TGTGCCAGCAGCCCCCGGGACAGGGGGCATGCAACTAATGAAAAACTGTTTTTT
CASSPRDRGHATNEKLFF
>TRBD2|TRBV4-2|TRBJ2-2|15|.
TGTGCCAGCAGCCAGGCCGGGACTATTCCCGGGGAGCTGTTTTTT
CASSQAGTIPGELFF
>.|TRBV2|TRBJ2-1|15|.
TGTGCCAGCAGTGCGGGCAGGGAGATATACAATGAGCAGTTCTTC
CASSAGREIYNEQFF
>TRBD2|TRBV4-3|TRBJ2-7|15|.
TGCGCCAGCAGCCAAGGGAGCGGGGGTTTGGAGGAGCAGTACTTC
CASSQGSGGLEEQYF
>.|TRBV5-1|TRBJ2-3|15|.
.
CASTSGHSLTDTQYF
>.|TRBV11-2|TRBJ1-1|13|.
TGTGCCAGCAGCTTAGATATGAACACTGAAGCTTTCTTT
CASSLDMNTEAFF
>TRBD1|TRBV5-1|TRBJ1-1|14|.
TGCGCCAGCAGCAGCAGACAGGGAGGCACTGAAGCTTTCTTT
CASSSRQGGTEAFF
>TRBD1|TRBV25-1|TRBJ1-3|15|.
TGTGCCAGCAGTACGCGACAGGGTTTAGGAAACACCATATATTTT
CASSTRQGLGNTIYF
>.|TRBV5-8|TRBJ2-7|16|.
TGTGCCAGCAGCTTGTTGGGTACAGGCAGGACCTACGAGCAGTACTTC
CASSLLGTGRTYEQYF
>.|TRBV21-1|TRBJ2-5|16|.
TGTGCCAGCAGGCCAGCACGGGACCCTCGCCCGGAGACCCAGTACTTC
CASRPARDPRPETQYF
>.|TRBV7-3|TRBJ2-5|13|.
TGTGCCAGCAGCTTAGTCTACCAAGAGACCCAGTACTTC
CASSLVYQETQYF
>.|TRBV4-2|TRBJ2-3|18|.
TGTGCCAGCAGCCAAATGTTATTAGCACTAGCAGACTCAGATACGCAGTATTTT
CASSQMLLALADSDTQYF
>.|TRBV11-3|TRBJ2-1|11|.
TGTGCCAGCAGCTTAACGAATGAGCAGTTCTTC
CASSLTNEQFF
>.|TRBV5-6|TRBJ1-2|11|.
TGTGCCAGCAGCTTGTTGGCCCGAGCCACCTTC
CASSLLARATF
>.|TRBV7-9|TRBJ1-6|13|once
TGTGCCAGCAGCTTAGATGGGGTGTCACCCCTCCACTTT
CASSLDGVSPLHF
>TRBD2|TRBV4-1|TRBJ2-2|16|once
TGCGCCAGCAGCCAAGATACCAGCGGGGGGGCCAGGGAGCTGTTTTTT
CASSQDTSGGARELFF
>TRBD1|TRBV19|TRBJ1-5|17|.
TGTGCCAGTAGTGGTCCAGGGGGGGCATATAGCAATCAGCCCCAGCATTTT
CASSGPGGAYSNQPQHF
>TRBD1|TRBV5-1|TRBJ1-2|14|.
TGCGCCAGCAGCTCCCAGGGACAGAACTATGGCTACACCTTC
CASSSQGQNYGYTF
>.|TRBV5-1|TRBJ1-5|13|.
TGCGCCAGCAGCGTCGGACTGGGTTCGCCCCAGCATTTT
CASSVGLGSPQHF
>.|TRBV5-6|TRBJ1-1|12|.
TGTGCCAGCAGCTTGGGAGGGTATGAAGCTTTCTTT
CASSLGGYEAFF
>TRBD1|TRBV11-2|TRBJ1-2|12|.
TGTGCCAGCAGCCGGGACAGGGGTCCCTACACCTTC
CASSRDRGPYTF
>TRBD1|TRBV6-1|TRBJ1-2|15|once
TGTGCCAGCAGTGATGGACAGGGACTAAACTATGGCTACACCTTC
CASSDGQGLNYGYTF
>.|TRBV5-1|TRBJ2-1|12|.
TGCGCCAGCAGCTTGGATTACAATGAGCAGTTCTTC
CASSLDYNEQFF
>.|TRBV4-1|TRBJ1-2|16|.
TGCGCCAGCAGCCAAGGACCGACAGCTACCTTCTATGGCTACACCTTC
CASSQGPTATFYGYTF
>TRBD1|TRBV5-1|TRBJ1-3|16|.
TGCGCCAGCAGCTTGGGCCTGGACAGGGGCGGAAACACCATATATTTT
CASSLGLDRGGNTIYF
>.|TRBV10-3|TRBJ1-1|14|.
TGTGCCATCAGGTACAGGGAGAGTGGCACTGAAGCTTTCTTT
CAIRYRESGTEAFF
>TRBD1|TRBV4-2|TRBJ2-7|14|.
TGTGCCAGCAGCCACGGACAGGGGGATGACGAGCAGTACTTC
CASSHGQGDDEQYF
>.|TRBV30|TRBJ2-6|17|.
TGTGCCTGGAGTCGGGGGATAGGCTTCGCTGGGGCCAACGTCCTGACTTTC
CAWSRGIGFAGANVLTF
>TRBD1|TRBV19|TRBJ1-5|16|.
TGTGCCAGTAGTATTCCAGGGGGCGATGGAAATCAGCCCCAGCATTTT
CASSIPGGDGNQPQHF
>TRBD1|TRBV24-1|TRBJ2-1|18|.
TGTGCCACCAGTGATTTGCGGGGCCCAAAACAGGGGAACAATGAGCAGTTCTTC
CATSDLRGPKQGNNEQFF
>TRBD1|TRBV5-6|TRBJ1-2|17|.
TGTGCCAGCAGCTTGGCTCGGGACAGCCCATTTAGCTATGGCTACACCTTC
CASSLARDSPFSYGYTF
>.|TRBV4-1|TRBJ2-5|15|.
TGCGCCAGCAGCCCCGGTTGGAGTCCGGCGGAGACCCAGTACTTC
CASSPGWSPAETQYF
>TRBD1|TRBV6-6|TRBJ1-2|14|.
TGTGCCAGCAGTTACACGGACAGGGCCTATGGCTACACCTTC
CASSYTDRAYGYTF
>TRBD1|TRBV3-1/TRBV3-2|TRBJ2-1|13|.
TGTGCCAGCAGGGGACAGAACTACAATGAGCAGTTCTTC
CASRGQNYNEQFF
>.|TRBV5-1|TRBJ1-6|14|.
TGCGCCAGCAGCTTGGGGTCAGCAAATTCACCCCTCCACTTT
CASSLGSANSPLHF
>.|TRBV29-1|TRBJ1-1|13|.
TGCAGCGTTAACTTCGGGGGGAACACTGAAGCTTTCTTT
CSVNFGGNTEAFF
>TRBD1|TRBV18|TRBJ1-1|12|.
TGTGCCAGCTCGGGACAGTTCCTCGAAGCTTTCTTT
CASSGQFLEAFF
>.|TRBV4-1|TRBJ2-2|14|.
TGCGCCAGCAGCCAAGAACCCCAGCTCGGGGAGCTGTTTTTT
CASSQEPQLGELFF